This is a list of T cell receptor beta chains from one sample in a study of cytomegalovirus exposure and HLA in healthy donors. Repertoires were generated with immunoSEQ multiplex PCR, while TCRdb's copy carries only in-frame clones and drops some. Here the sample spans approximately 140,000 clones, 70% to 90% being singletons. Input material: PBMCs. The receptors originated from a man younger than 35 in good health and CMV-seropositive. Both conserved end residues are part of each CDR3. The D gene is left open where the match is weak. Part of the rows lack a size; the others show once, few, many or a class for expanded clones.

V gene	D gene	clone size	J gene	CDR3 protein	CDR3 DNA
TRBV6-5	-	-	TRBJ2-3	CASSYGRQGLNTQYF	TGTGCCAGCAGTTACGGGCGGCAGGGGCTAAATACGCAGTATTTT
TRBV19	TRBD1	few	TRBJ1-2	CASSTQGIGYGYTF	TGTGCCAGTAGTACACAGGGGATCGGCTATGGCTACACCTTC
TRBV6-1	-	-	TRBJ2-2	CASRPPVTGELFF	TGTGCCAGCAGGCCGCCGGTGACCGGGGAGCTGTTTTTT
TRBV4-1	TRBD1	-	TRBJ2-7	CASSLQGAFYEQYF	TGCGCCAGCAGCCTACAGGGGGCGTTTTACGAGCAGTACTTC
TRBV18	TRBD2	-	TRBJ2-1	CASSPRTSELNNEQFF	TGTGCCAGCTCACCAAGGACTAGCGAATTAAACAATGAGCAGTTCTTC
TRBV7-9	-	-	TRBJ2-1	CASSPAGGDEQFF	TGTGCCAGCAGCCCCGCAGGAGGCGATGAGCAGTTCTTC
TRBV7-9	-	-	TRBJ2-5	CASSLGLGGTQYF	TGTGCCAGCAGCTTAGGACTCGGGGGGACCCAGTACTTC
TRBV7-9	-	-	TRBJ2-3	CASSPLGGLGDTQYF	TGTGCCAGCAGCCCTTTGGGGGGGCTTGGAGATACGCAGTATTTT
TRBV2	TRBD2	-	TRBJ2-3	CASSESGGNTDTQYF	TGTGCCAGCAGTGAGTCGGGGGGGAACACAGATACGCAGTATTTT
TRBV9	TRBD1	once	TRBJ2-2	CASSHRQGASDTGELFF	TGTGCCAGCAGTCATAGACAGGGGGCATCGGACACCGGGGAGCTGTTTTTT
TRBV29-1	-	-	TRBJ2-1	CSVELVAEYNEQFF	TGCAGCGTTGAGTTGGTAGCGGAGTACAATGAGCAGTTCTTC
TRBV11-2	TRBD1	-	TRBJ2-7	CASSSPGGEQYF	TGTGCCAGCAGCTCCCCAGGGGGCGAGCAGTACTTC
TRBV6-6	TRBD2	once	TRBJ2-1	CASSPSGTSLGNEQFF	TGTGCCAGCAGTCCCTCCGGGACTAGTTTGGGCAATGAGCAGTTCTTC
TRBV13	-	-	TRBJ1-1	CASSLEGVDTEAFF	TGTGCCAGCAGCTTAGAGGGGGTGGACACTGAAGCTTTCTTT
TRBV7-2	TRBD2	-	TRBJ2-1	CASSPGLAGSSYNEQFF	TGTGCCAGCAGCCCGGGACTAGCGGGAAGCTCCTACAATGAGCAGTTCTTC
TRBV19	-	-	TRBJ2-1	CASRGGGDRNEQFF	TGTGCCAGCCGAGGGGGAGGGGACAGGAATGAGCAGTTCTTC
TRBV9	-	-	TRBJ2-5	CASSVGIDLETQYF	TGTGCCAGCAGCGTAGGGATAGACTTGGAGACCCAGTACTTC
TRBV7-9	-	-	TRBJ2-5	CASSRRQNQETQYF	TGTGCCAGCAGCAGAAGACAGAATCAAGAGACCCAGTACTTC
TRBV5-1	-	once	TRBJ2-3	CASSFPSGSTDTQYF	TGCGCCAGCAGCTTTCCCAGCGGGTCCACAGATACGCAGTATTTT
TRBV10-3	-	few	TRBJ1-3	CAISEEDSTSGNTIYF	TGTGCCATCAGTGAGGAGGACAGTACCTCTGGAAACACCATATATTTT
TRBV2	-	-	TRBJ1-5	CASHIGRGQPQHF	TGTGCCAGCCACATAGGACGGGGGCAGCCCCAGCATTTT
TRBV30	TRBD1	-	TRBJ1-1	CAWRGQGYTEAFF	TGTGCCTGGAGAGGACAGGGGTACACTGAAGCTTTCTTT
TRBV5-4	-	-	TRBJ2-1	CASSLLRTLMTPSSYNEQFF	TGTGCCAGCAGCTTACTAAGGACTCTCATGACCCCAAGCTCCTACAATGAGCAGTTCTTC
TRBV2	-	once	TRBJ1-3	CASSESAATNTIYF	TGTGCCAGCAGTGAATCGGCGGCTACAAACACCATATATTTT
TRBV10-1	TRBD1	-	TRBJ2-1	CASRVGTVSYNEQFF	TGCGCCAGCAGGGTCGGGACAGTCTCCTACAATGAGCAGTTCTTC
TRBV10-3	-	-	TRBJ2-3	CAISGETDTQYF	TGTGCCATCAGTGGGGAGACAGATACGCAGTATTTT
TRBV27	TRBD1	-	TRBJ2-1	CASSPGTGSYNEQFF	TGTGCCAGCAGCCCCGGGACAGGGAGTTACAATGAGCAGTTCTTC
TRBV6-6	-	-	TRBJ1-2	CASTSGSVGYTF	TGTGCCAGCACCTCGGGTTCTGTTGGCTACACCTTC
TRBV10-1	TRBD1	-	TRBJ2-2	CASSESGTGALNTGELFF	TGCGCCAGCAGTGAGTCTGGGACAGGGGCCCTGAACACCGGGGAGCTGTTTTTT
TRBV5-8	-	-	TRBJ1-5	CASSAGDYSNQPQHF	TGTGCCAGCAGCGCAGGGGATTATAGCAATCAGCCCCAGCATTTT
TRBV2	-	-	TRBJ2-3	CASSEPPADTQYF	TGTGCCAGCAGTGAACCCCCAGCGGATACGCAGTATTTT
TRBV2	-	-	TRBJ1-1	CASSEAGREAFF	TGTGCCAGCAGTGAAGCGGGGCGTGAAGCTTTCTTT
TRBV18	-	once	TRBJ1-2	CASSVTGGSLKDYGYTF	TGTGCCAGCTCAGTCACGGGGGGGTCCTTGAAGGACTATGGCTACACCTTC
TRBV18	-	-	TRBJ1-1	CASSPLPSGRGTEAFF	TGTGCCAGCTCACCACTACCCTCGGGGAGGGGCACTGAAGCTTTCTTT
TRBV9	TRBD2	-	TRBJ2-1	CASSVGISGPYNEQFF	TGTGCCAGCAGCGTAGGGATTAGCGGGCCCTACAATGAGCAGTTCTTC
TRBV10-3	TRBD1	-	TRBJ2-7	CAISFSTGSHEQYF	TGTGCCATCAGTTTTTCGACAGGGTCCCACGAGCAGTACTTC
TRBV10-3	TRBD2	-	TRBJ2-5	CAISEKRGGLETQYF	TGTGCCATCAGTGAGAAGCGGGGGGGCCTTGAGACCCAGTACTTC
TRBV19	-	once	TRBJ2-1	CASSNLMQRYNEQFF	TGTGCCAGTAGTAATCTGATGCAACGGTACAATGAGCAGTTCTTC
TRBV29-1	-	-	TRBJ2-6	CSVGGLEGIGANVLTF	TGCAGCGTTGGGGGCCTGGAGGGAATCGGGGCCAACGTCCTGACTTTC
TRBV2	TRBD2	-	TRBJ2-3	CASSATSGSRTDTQYF	TGTGCCAGCAGTGCCACTAGCGGAAGTAGGACAGATACGCAGTATTTT
TRBV7-8	-	-	TRBJ1-1	CASSLVAVNTEAFF	TGTGCCAGCAGCTTAGTGGCAGTCAACACTGAAGCTTTCTTT
TRBV7-9	-	once	TRBJ1-1	CASSLVTGNTEAFF	TGTGCCAGCAGCTTAGTGACAGGGAACACTGAAGCTTTCTTT
TRBV30	-	-	TRBJ1-2	CAWSVAIRDKYGYTF	TGTGCCTGGAGTGTCGCGATCCGGGACAAGTATGGCTACACCTTC
TRBV7-9	TRBD2	-	TRBJ2-1	CASSTRLAAYNEQFF	TGTGCCAGCAGCACCCGACTAGCGGCTTACAATGAGCAGTTCTTC
TRBV27	-	-	TRBJ2-2	CASKRGLNTGELFF	TGTGCCAGCAAGAGGGGGTTGAACACCGGGGAGCTGTTTTTT
TRBV19	-	-	TRBJ1-6	CASSIGSTGNSPLHF	TGTGCCAGTAGTATAGGGTCGACAGGCAATTCACCCCTCCACTTT
TRBV27	TRBD1	-	TRBJ1-1	CASSQTGGTEAFF	TGTGCCAGCAGTCAAACAGGGGGCACTGAAGCTTTCTTT
TRBV7-9	TRBD2	-	TRBJ2-7	CASSLDLSPLADSYEQYF	TGTGCCAGCAGCTTAGATCTGTCCCCACTAGCGGACTCCTACGAGCAGTACTTC
TRBV18	TRBD1	-	TRBJ2-7	CASSPPGQGEFGEQYF	TGTGCCAGCTCACCACCGGGACAGGGGGAATTCGGCGAGCAGTACTTC
TRBV4-1	-	once	TRBJ1-3	CASSRGQLRISGNTIYF	TGCGCCAGCAGCCGAGGACAGCTCCGAATCTCTGGAAACACCATATATTTT
TRBV5-4	TRBD1	few	TRBJ2-7	CASSGDRATFYEQYF	TGTGCCAGCAGCGGGGACAGGGCAACATTCTACGAGCAGTACTTC
TRBV7-8	TRBD1	-	TRBJ1-2	CASSTYRGDGYTF	TGTGCCAGCAGCACGTACAGGGGAGATGGCTACACCTTC